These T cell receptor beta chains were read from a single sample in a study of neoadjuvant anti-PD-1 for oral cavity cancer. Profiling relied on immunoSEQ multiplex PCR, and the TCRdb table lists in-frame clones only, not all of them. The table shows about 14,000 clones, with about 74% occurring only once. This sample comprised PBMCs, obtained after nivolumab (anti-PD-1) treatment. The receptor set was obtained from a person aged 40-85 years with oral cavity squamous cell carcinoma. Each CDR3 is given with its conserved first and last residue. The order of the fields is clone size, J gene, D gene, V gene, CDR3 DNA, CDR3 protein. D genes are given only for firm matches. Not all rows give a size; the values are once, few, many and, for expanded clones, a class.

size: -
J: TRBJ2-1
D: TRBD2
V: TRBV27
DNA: TGTGCCAGCAGTTACTCAGCGGGAGTTTCCTACAATGAGCAGTTCTTC
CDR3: CASSYSAGVSYNEQFF

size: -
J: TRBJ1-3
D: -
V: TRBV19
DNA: TGTGCCAGTAGTGAAATTTCAACTAGGTGGAGCTCTGGAAACACCATATATTTT
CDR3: CASSEISTRWSSGNTIYF

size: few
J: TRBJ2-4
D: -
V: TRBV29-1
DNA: TGCAGCGTTGTAGCCTCCAAAAACATTCAGTACTTC
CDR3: CSVVASKNIQYF

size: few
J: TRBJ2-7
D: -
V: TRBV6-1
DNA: TGTGCCAGCAGTGTCACACGCAACTCCTACGAGCAGTACTTC
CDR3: CASSVTRNSYEQYF

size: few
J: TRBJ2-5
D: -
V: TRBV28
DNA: TGTGCCAGCAGTTTACAGCTCCAGACCCAGTACTTC
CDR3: CASSLQLQTQYF

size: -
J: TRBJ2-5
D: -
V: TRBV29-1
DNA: TGCAGCGTTGACGGCCCGGCGGGTCAAGAGACCCAGTACTTC
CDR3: CSVDGPAGQETQYF

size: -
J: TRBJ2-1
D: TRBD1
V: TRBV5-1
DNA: TGCGCCAGCAGCTTGGCCACTCCGGGGGACAGGGCTGCGAATGAGCAGTTCTTC
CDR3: CASSLATPGDRAANEQFF

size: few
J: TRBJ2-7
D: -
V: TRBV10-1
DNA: TGCGCCAGCAGTGAGGGGGGAAACTCCGAGCAGTACTTC
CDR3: CASSEGGNSEQYF

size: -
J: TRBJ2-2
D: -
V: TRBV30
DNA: TGTGCCTGGACAATCGGGGGCGCGGCCGGGGAGCTGTTTTTT
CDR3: CAWTIGGAAGELFF

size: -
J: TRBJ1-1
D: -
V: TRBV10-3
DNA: TGTGCCATCAGTCGGACGGGGAACACTGAAGCTTTCTTT
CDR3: CAISRTGNTEAFF

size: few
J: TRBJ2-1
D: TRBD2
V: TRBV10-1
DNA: TGCGCCAGCAGAGAATCTAAGCGGGAGGGATGGGGGGCTGAGCAGTTCTTC
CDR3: CASRESKREGWGAEQFF

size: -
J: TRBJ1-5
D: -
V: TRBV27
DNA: TGTGCCAGCACCGCATCTATCAGGAATCAGCCCCAGCATTTT
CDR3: CASTASIRNQPQHF

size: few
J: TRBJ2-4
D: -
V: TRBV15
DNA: TGTGCCACCAGCAGCGTGGACAGCGTTCAGTACTTC
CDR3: CATSSVDSVQYF

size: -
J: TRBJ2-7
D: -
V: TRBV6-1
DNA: TGTGCCAGCAGCGATGGTCCTACCCCCGGACAGAAGTACTTC
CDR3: CASSDGPTPGQKYF

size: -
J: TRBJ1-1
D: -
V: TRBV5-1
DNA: TGCGCCAGCAGCTTGCTTGCGGGTAAAGAAGCTTTCTTT
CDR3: CASSLLAGKEAFF